This T cell receptor (beta chain) was identified in a study of shared clonotypes between healthy human individuals. The table came from immunoSEQ multiplex PCR; TCRdb's copy has only in-frame clones and leaves some out. The repertoire holds 490,000 or so clones, with 79% as singletons. This CDR3 comprises 13 residues. From germline, CDR1 is SGDLS and CDR2 YYNGEE. With V trimmed by 7 bases and J by 5 bases, 7 bases remained unmatched. This TCR derives from a woman between 40 and 55 years old in good health. Some clones in this sample may be carry-over from other donors' samples. The specimen was PBMCs. J is TRBJ2-5 and V is TRBV9; 8 nucleotides match TRBD1. The CDR3 nucleotides are TGTGCCAGCTGCCGGACAGGGTGGGAGACCCAGTACTTC. Translated: CASCRTGWETQYF.